A selection of T cell receptor beta chains follows, all from one sample in a study of CD8 T cells in Susac syndrome. TCRdb passed the immunoSEQ multiplex PCR reads through MiXCR, listing each CDR3 protein once. Among 100,000 to 150,000 distinct CDR3 sequences, about 95% were seen once, and the ten largest hold under 0.095%. Input material: CD4+ T cells from PBMCs. All receptors derive from a human donor in good health. The CDR3 runs from the conserved cysteine through the conserved F or W. D genes are given only for firm matches. The size field is filled for only some rows; it gives once, few, many or a size class.

cdr3_nt: TGCAGTGCTCCTACGGTCACAAATGAGCAGTTCTTC
cdr3_aa: CSAPTVTNEQFF
j_call: TRBJ2-1
clone_size: NA
d_call: NA
v_call: TRBV20-1

cdr3_nt: TGTGCCAGCAGCCAACTGGGGACAGAAGGCTACACCTTC
cdr3_aa: CASSQLGTEGYTF
j_call: TRBJ1-2
clone_size: NA
d_call: TRBD1
v_call: TRBV3-1

cdr3_nt: TGCAGTGCTAGAAATCGTAGGGGTAGATTGGGTAATGAGCAGTTCTTC
cdr3_aa: CSARNRRGRLGNEQFF
j_call: TRBJ2-1
clone_size: NA
d_call: NA
v_call: TRBV20-1

cdr3_nt: TGCGCCAGCAGCCAAGAACTAGCGGGGAACTACGAGCAGTACTTC
cdr3_aa: CASSQELAGNYEQYF
j_call: TRBJ2-7
clone_size: NA
d_call: TRBD2
v_call: TRBV4-1

cdr3_nt: TGTGCCAGCAGTTCCTACCAACCCTATGGCTACACCTTC
cdr3_aa: CASSSYQPYGYTF
j_call: TRBJ1-2
clone_size: once
d_call: NA
v_call: TRBV28

cdr3_nt: TGTGCCAGCAGAGACAGGAGCACCTACGAGCAGTACTTC
cdr3_aa: CASRDRSTYEQYF
j_call: TRBJ2-7
clone_size: NA
d_call: NA
v_call: TRBV6-2/TRBV6-3

cdr3_nt: TGTGCCACCAGTGATTCGGTAGCGGCCAACTACAATGAGCAGTTCTTC
cdr3_aa: CATSDSVAANYNEQFF
j_call: TRBJ2-1
clone_size: NA
d_call: NA
v_call: TRBV24-1

cdr3_nt: TGTGCCATCAGTGAGTCGAAGTATGAGCAGTTCTTC
cdr3_aa: CAISESKYEQFF
j_call: TRBJ2-1
clone_size: once
d_call: NA
v_call: TRBV10-3

cdr3_nt: TGTGCCAGCAGCCCAAGGACTGCCGGCGGCGAGCAGTACTTC
cdr3_aa: CASSPRTAGGEQYF
j_call: TRBJ2-7
clone_size: NA
d_call: NA
v_call: TRBV14

cdr3_nt: TGTGCCAGCAGTACAAGCGGGAGGGCCCACGAGCAGTACTTC
cdr3_aa: CASSTSGRAHEQYF
j_call: TRBJ2-7
clone_size: NA
d_call: TRBD2
v_call: TRBV2

cdr3_nt: TGCAGTGCTAGGCGGCCCGAGGGCCACTCCTACAATGAGCAGTTCTTC
cdr3_aa: CSARRPEGHSYNEQFF
j_call: TRBJ2-1
clone_size: NA
d_call: NA
v_call: TRBV20-1

cdr3_nt: TGTGCCAGCAGTTTTGGGCAGGGGTACACCGGGGAGCTGTTTTTT
cdr3_aa: CASSFGQGYTGELFF
j_call: TRBJ2-2
clone_size: NA
d_call: NA
v_call: TRBV5-1

cdr3_nt: TGTGCCAGCAGTTTTCGTCGAAGCTCTGGGGCCAACGTCCTGACTTTC
cdr3_aa: CASSFRRSSGANVLTF
j_call: TRBJ2-6
clone_size: NA
d_call: NA
v_call: TRBV12-3/TRBV12-4

cdr3_nt: TGTGCCAGCGGACCCCCCGGGAGAGAGACCCAGTACTTC
cdr3_aa: CASGPPGRETQYF
j_call: TRBJ2-5
clone_size: NA
d_call: NA
v_call: TRBV25-1

cdr3_nt: TGTGCCTGGAGTATGATATCAGTAGGAGAAAAACTGTTTTTT
cdr3_aa: CAWSMISVGEKLFF
j_call: TRBJ1-4
clone_size: once
d_call: NA
v_call: TRBV30

cdr3_nt: TGTGCCAGCAGCTTAATCGGACTAGCGACCTCCACCGGGGAGCTGTTTTTT
cdr3_aa: CASSLIGLATSTGELFF
j_call: TRBJ2-2
clone_size: NA
d_call: TRBD2
v_call: TRBV7-6

cdr3_nt: TGCGCCAGCACCTTGCCGTTGGGGGCGCAGACCGGGGAGCTGTTTTTT
cdr3_aa: CASTLPLGAQTGELFF
j_call: TRBJ2-2
clone_size: NA
d_call: NA
v_call: TRBV5-1

cdr3_nt: TGCAGTGCTCTAGCCTCAGAGTCAGCCTACGAGCAGTACTTC
cdr3_aa: CSALASESAYEQYF
j_call: TRBJ2-7
clone_size: once
d_call: NA
v_call: TRBV20-1

cdr3_nt: TGTGCCAGCAGGCTCAGGGAGGGCTACACCTTC
cdr3_aa: CASRLREGYTF
j_call: TRBJ1-2
clone_size: NA
d_call: NA
v_call: TRBV12-3/TRBV12-4

cdr3_nt: TGTGCCAGCAGCTTAGCGCTCGGGACAGGGGGCCTATACGAGCAGTACTTC
cdr3_aa: CASSLALGTGGLYEQYF
j_call: TRBJ2-7
clone_size: NA
d_call: TRBD1
v_call: TRBV7-9